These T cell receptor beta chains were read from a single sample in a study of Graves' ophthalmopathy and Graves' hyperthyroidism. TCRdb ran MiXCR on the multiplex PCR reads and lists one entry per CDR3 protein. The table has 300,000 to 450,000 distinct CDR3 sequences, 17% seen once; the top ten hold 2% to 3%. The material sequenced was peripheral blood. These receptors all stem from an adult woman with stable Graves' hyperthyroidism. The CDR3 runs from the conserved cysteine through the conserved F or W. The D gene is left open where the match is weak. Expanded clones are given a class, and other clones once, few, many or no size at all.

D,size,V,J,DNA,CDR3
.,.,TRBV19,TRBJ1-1,TGTGCCAGTAGTCCGGGGAGAGAAGCTTTCTTT,CASSPGREAFF
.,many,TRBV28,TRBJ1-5,TGTGCCAGCAATCCGGGAGGGTATAGCAATCAGCCCCAGCATTTT,CASNPGGYSNQPQHF
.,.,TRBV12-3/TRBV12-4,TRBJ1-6,TGTGCCAGCCTCGACGGGCGCTGGCTGGGATCCTATAATTCACCCCTCCACTTT,CASLDGRWLGSYNSPLHF
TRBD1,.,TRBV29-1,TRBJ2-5,TGCAGCGTTGATGGTTGGGACAGGGGGCGCGCAGAGACCCAGTACTTC,CSVDGWDRGRAETQYF
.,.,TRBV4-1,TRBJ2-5,TGCGCCAGCAGCCTCTCCGGGACCCGGTCGGGAGAGACCCAGTACTTC,CASSLSGTRSGETQYF
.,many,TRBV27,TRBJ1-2,TGTGCCAGCAGTGAGACGGCTAACTATGGCTACACCTTC,CASSETANYGYTF
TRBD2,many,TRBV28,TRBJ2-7,TGTGCCAGCAGTTTACAACGACTAGCGGGAGAAACCTACGAGCAGTACTTC,CASSLQRLAGETYEQYF
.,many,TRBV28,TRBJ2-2,TGTGCCAGCAGCCCCCTGGGGGCGGACACCGGGGAGCTGTTTTTT,CASSPLGADTGELFF
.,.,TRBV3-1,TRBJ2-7,TGTGCCAGCAGCCACCTGTCGGCGTCCTACGAGCAGTACTTC,CASSHLSASYEQYF
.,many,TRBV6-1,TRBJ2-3,TGTGCCAGCAGTGAGATGAGGCGCGGGACTCGGTACACAGATACGCAGTATTTT,CASSEMRRGTRYTDTQYF
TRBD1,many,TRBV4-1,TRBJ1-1,TGCGCCAGCAGCCACGCAGGGGGAGATTACACTGAAGCTTTCTTT,CASSHAGGDYTEAFF
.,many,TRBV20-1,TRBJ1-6,TGCAGTGCCCGGGACCGCAAGAGCTCCTATAATTCACCCCTCCACTTT,CSARDRKSSYNSPLHF
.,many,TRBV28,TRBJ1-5,TGTGCCAGCAGTCCCCCCTATCAGCCCCAGCATTTT,CASSPPYQPQHF
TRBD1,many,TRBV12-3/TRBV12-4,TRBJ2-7,TGTGCCAGCAGTTCCACCCGGACAGGGCCCTACGAGCAGTACTTC,CASSSTRTGPYEQYF
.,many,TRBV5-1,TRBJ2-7,TGCGCCAGCCGTCGGGACTCCCCAGTGTACGAGCAGTACTTC,CASRRDSPVYEQYF
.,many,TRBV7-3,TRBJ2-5,TGTGCCAGCAGTCCCCTTGGCCGGACTGCCCTTGGGACCCAGTACTTC,CASSPLGRTALGTQYF
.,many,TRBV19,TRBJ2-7,TGTGCCAGTAGTAGTCCAATCGGCGACGAGCAGTACTTC,CASSSPIGDEQYF
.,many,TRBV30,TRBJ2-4,TGTGCCTGGAGTTGGCTAGCTGGAGGAAACATTCAGTACTTC,CAWSWLAGGNIQYF
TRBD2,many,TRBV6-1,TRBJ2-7,TGTGCCAGCAGTCCCTTAGCGGGAGCCACCTACGAGCAGTACTTC,CASSPLAGATYEQYF
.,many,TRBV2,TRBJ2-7,TGTGCCAGCGTACTCAATGCCGGGGGGCTCTACGAGCAGTACTTC,CASVLNAGGLYEQYF
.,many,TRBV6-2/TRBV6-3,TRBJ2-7,TGTGCCAGCAGATCCGGACTACTCCTAACCTACGAGCAGTACTTC,CASRSGLLLTYEQYF
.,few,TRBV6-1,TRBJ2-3,TGTGCCAGCAGTGAAGCGTTCCGAGGGAGTGGAATCACAGATACGCAGTATTTT,CASSEAFRGSGITDTQYF
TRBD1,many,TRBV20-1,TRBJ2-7,TGCAGTGCTAGGGGGGGACAGGGTGGGTACGAGCAGTACTTC,CSARGGQGGYEQYF
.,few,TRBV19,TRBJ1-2,TGTGCCAGCAGGGACGGAAACTATGGCTACACCTTC,CASRDGNYGYTF
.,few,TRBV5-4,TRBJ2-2,TGTGCCAGCAGCCGGACGGGAGTTCACACCGGGGAGCTGTTTTTT,CASSRTGVHTGELFF
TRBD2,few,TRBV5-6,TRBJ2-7,TGTGCCAGCAGCTTTGGTAGCGGGGGCTACGAGCAGTACTTC,CASSFGSGGYEQYF
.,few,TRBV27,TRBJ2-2,TGTGCCAGCAGTTTGGCAGGATCCGGTGCCGGGGAGCTGTTTTTT,CASSLAGSGAGELFF
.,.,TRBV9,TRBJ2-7,TGTGCCAGCGGCGCAGGAGGCTGGGTCGAGCAGTACTTC,CASGAGGWVEQYF
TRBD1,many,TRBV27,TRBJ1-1,TGTGCCAGCAGAGTGAGACAGGGTCTCACTGAAGCTTTCTTT,CASRVRQGLTEAFF
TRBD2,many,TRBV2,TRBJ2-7,TGTGCCAGCAGGGGGACTAGCGGGAGTACTACTTCCGAGCAGTACTTC,CASRGTSGSTTSEQYF
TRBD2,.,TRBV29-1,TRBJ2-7,TGCAGCGTTCGAGGGACTAGCGGGAGAAGTGAAAGTTACGAGCAGTACTTC,CSVRGTSGRSESYEQYF
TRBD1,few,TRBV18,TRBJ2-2,TGTGCCAGCTCACCGAAGCAGGGGGCGAACACCGGGGAGCTGTTTTTT,CASSPKQGANTGELFF
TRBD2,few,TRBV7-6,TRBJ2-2,TGTGCCAGCAGCTTTCTAGCGGGGGCGAACACCGGGGAGCTGTTTTTT,CASSFLAGANTGELFF
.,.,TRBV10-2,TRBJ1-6,TGCGCCAGCAGACTCGAGAGACAGGCGGGGAGGTCACCCCTCCACTTT,CASRLERQAGRSPLHF
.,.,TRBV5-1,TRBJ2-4,TGCGCCAGCAGCTTTGGGACAACGATAGCCAAAAACATTCAGTACTTC,CASSFGTTIAKNIQYF
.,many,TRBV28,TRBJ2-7,TGTGCCAGCAGTTTTGTCCAGGGAGCCTACGAGCAGTACTTC,CASSFVQGAYEQYF
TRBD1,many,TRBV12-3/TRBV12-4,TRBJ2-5,TGTGCCAGCAGTACAGGATACAGGGCAGGGGGAGAGACCCAGTACTTC,CASSTGYRAGGETQYF
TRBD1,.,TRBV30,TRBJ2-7,TGTGCCTGGAGTGAGTACGGACAGGGGGCGTGGGAGCAGTACTTC,CAWSEYGQGAWEQYF
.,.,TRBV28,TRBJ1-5,TGTGCCAGCATATTAGGGGGTTTGAGCAATCAGCCCCAGCATTTT,CASILGGLSNQPQHF
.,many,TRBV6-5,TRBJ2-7,TGTGCCAGCAGAACGGACAGTCTTGGCGAGCAGTACTTC,CASRTDSLGEQYF
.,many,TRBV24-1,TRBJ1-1,TGTGCCACCAGTGACCCCCTCCCAAACCACACTGAAGCTTTCTTT,CATSDPLPNHTEAFF
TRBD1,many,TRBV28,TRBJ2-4,TGTGCCAGCAGTCTCCAGGGGGCGCACATTCAGTACTTC,CASSLQGAHIQYF
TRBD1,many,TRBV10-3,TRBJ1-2,TGTGCCGTTACATCTCCCCAGGGACAGTCTAACTATGGCTACACCTTC,CAVTSPQGQSNYGYTF
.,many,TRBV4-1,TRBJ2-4,TGCGCCAGCAGCCAAGTCCCCCAGGGAGCCAAAAACATTCAGTACTTC,CASSQVPQGAKNIQYF
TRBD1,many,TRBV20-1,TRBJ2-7,TGCAGTGCTAGAACGGGACAGATAGTACGCGAGCAGTACTTC,CSARTGQIVREQYF
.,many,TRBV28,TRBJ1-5,TGTGCCAGCAGAGAGAGCAATCAGCCCCAGCATTTT,CASRESNQPQHF